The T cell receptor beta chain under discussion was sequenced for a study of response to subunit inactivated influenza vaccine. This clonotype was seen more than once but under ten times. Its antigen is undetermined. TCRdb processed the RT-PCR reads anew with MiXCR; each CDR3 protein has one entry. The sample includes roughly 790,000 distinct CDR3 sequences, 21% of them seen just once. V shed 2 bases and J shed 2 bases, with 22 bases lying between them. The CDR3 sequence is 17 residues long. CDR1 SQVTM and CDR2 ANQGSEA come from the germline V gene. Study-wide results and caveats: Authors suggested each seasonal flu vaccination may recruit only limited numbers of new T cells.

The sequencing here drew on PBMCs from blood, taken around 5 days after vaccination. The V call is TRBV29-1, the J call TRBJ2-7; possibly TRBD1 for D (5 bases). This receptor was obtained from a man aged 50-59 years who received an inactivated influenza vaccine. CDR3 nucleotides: TGCAGCGTTGAAAGGTTTGAGGACAATAGGGTTGCCTACGAGCAGTACTTC. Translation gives CSVERFEDNRVAYEQYF.